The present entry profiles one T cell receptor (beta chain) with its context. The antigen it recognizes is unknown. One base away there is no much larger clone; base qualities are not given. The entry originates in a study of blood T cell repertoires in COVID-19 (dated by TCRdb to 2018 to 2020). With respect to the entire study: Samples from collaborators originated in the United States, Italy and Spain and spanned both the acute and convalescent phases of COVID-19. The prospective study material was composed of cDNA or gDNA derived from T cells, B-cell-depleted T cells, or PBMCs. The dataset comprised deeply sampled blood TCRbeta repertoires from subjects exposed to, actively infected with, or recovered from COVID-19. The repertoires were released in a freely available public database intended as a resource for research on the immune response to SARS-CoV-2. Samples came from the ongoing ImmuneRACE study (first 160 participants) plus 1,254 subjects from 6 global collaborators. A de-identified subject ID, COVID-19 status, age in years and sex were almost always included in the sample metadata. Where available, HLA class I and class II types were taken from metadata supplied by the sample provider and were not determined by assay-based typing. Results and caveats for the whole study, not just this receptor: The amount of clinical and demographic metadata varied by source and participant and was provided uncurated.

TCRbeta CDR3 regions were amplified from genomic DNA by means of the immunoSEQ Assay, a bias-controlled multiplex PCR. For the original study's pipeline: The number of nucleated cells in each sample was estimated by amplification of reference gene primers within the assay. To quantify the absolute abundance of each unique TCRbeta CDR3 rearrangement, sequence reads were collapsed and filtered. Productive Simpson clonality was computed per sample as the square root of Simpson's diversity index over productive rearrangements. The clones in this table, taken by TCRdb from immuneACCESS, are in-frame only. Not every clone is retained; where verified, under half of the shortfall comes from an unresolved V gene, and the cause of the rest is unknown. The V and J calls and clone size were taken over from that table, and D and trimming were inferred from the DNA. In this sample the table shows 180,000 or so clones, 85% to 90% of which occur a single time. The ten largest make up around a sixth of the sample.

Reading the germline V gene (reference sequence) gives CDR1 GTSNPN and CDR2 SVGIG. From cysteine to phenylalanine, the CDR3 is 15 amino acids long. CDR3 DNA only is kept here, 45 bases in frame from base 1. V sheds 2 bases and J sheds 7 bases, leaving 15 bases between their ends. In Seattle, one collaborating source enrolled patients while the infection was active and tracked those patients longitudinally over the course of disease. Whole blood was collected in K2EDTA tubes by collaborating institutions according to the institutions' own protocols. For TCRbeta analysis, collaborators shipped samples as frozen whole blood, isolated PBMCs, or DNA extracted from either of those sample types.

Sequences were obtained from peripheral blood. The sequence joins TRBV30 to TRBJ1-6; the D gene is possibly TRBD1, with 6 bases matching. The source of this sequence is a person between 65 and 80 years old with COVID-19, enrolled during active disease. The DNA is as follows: TGTGCCTGGAGTTTTTTGGGGACACGCAATTCACCCCTCCACTTT. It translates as CAWSFLGTRNSPLHF.